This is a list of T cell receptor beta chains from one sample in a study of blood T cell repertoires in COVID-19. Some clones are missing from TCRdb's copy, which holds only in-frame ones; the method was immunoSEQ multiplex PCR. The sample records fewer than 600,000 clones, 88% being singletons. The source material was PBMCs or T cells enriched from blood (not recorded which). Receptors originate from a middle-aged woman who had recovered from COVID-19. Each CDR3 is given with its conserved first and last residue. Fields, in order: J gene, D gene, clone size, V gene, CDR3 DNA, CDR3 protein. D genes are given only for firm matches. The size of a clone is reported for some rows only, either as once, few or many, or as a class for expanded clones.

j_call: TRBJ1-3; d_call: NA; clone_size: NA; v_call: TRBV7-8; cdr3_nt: TGTGCCAGCAGCTTAGCGCCCACGAGCTCTGGAAACACCATATATTTT; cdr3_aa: CASSLAPTSSGNTIYF
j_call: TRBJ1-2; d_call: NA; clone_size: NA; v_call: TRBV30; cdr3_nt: TGTGCCTGGAGTGTAGCGGGGAACCACTATGGCTACACCTTC; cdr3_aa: CAWSVAGNHYGYTF
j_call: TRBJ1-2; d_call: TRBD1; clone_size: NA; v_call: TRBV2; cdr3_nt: TGTGCCAGCACTTTCCCCGGGACAGGCAGCGCGGGCTACACCTTC; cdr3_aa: CASTFPGTGSAGYTF
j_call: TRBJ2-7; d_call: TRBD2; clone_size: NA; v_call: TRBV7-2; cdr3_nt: TGTGCCAGCAGCCAGACTAGCGGGAGCTACGAGCAGTACTTC; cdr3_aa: CASSQTSGSYEQYF
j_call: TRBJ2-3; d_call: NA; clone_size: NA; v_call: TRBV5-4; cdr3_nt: TGTGCCAGCAGCTTGGCCTTACAGGGCCGCACAGATACGCAGTATTTT; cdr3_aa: CASSLALQGRTDTQYF
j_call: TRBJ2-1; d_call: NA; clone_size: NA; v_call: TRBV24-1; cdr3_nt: TGTGCCACCAGTGATTTGCAAGGGGTAGGCAGGGCAACGGTCCATGAGCAGTTCTTC; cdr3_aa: CATSDLQGVGRATVHEQFF
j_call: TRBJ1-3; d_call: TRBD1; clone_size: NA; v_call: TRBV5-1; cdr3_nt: TGCGCCAGCAGCTTGGGGACAGGGGAGAGAAACACCATATATTTT; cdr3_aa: CASSLGTGERNTIYF
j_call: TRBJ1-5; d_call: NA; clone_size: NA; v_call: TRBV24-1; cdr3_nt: TGTGCCACCAGTGCCGGGTATAGCAATCAGCCCCAGCATTTT; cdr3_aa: CATSAGYSNQPQHF
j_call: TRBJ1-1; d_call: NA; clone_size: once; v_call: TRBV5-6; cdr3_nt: TGTGCCAGCAGCTTTTTTAACACGTTGAACACTGAAGCTTTCTTT; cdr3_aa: CASSFFNTLNTEAFF
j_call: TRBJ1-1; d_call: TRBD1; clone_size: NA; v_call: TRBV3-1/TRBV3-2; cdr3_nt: TGTGCCAGCAGCCGACCCGGGACAGCTGAAGCTTTCTTT; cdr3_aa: CASSRPGTAEAFF
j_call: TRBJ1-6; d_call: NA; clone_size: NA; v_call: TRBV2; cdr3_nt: TGTGCCAGCATGTCAGGGCTAGGTTCACCCCTCCACTTT; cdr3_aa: CASMSGLGSPLHF
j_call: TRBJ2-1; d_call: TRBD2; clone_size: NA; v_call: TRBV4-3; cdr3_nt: TGCGCCAGCAGCCCTCGACTAGCGGGAGGGACAAGCTCCTACAATGAGCAGTTCTTC; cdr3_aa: CASSPRLAGGTSSYNEQFF
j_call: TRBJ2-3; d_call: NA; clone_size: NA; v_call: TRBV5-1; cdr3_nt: TGCGCCAGCAGCCAACCGCTGACAGGCACAGATACGCAGTATTTT; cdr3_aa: CASSQPLTGTDTQYF
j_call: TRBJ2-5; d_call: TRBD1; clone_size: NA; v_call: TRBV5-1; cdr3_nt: TGCGCCAGCAGCCCTAACCTGAGGACAGGGCTGCAAGAGACCCAGTACTTC; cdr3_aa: CASSPNLRTGLQETQYF
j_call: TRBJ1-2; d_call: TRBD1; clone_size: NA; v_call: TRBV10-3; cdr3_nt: TGTGCCATCAGCGGTGGGGACAGAAAAAACTATGGCTACACCTTC; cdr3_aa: CAISGGDRKNYGYTF
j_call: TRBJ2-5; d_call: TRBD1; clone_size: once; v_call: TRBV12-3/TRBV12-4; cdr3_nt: TGTGCCAGCAGTTTGGGACAGCAAGAGACCCAGTACTTC; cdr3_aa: CASSLGQQETQYF
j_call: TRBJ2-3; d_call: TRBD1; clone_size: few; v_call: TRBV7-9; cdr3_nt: TGTGCCAGCAGTTCGGGACAGGGTAGCGCAGATACGCAGTATTTT; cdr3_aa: CASSSGQGSADTQYF
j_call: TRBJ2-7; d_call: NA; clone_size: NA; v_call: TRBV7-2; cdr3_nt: TGTGCCAGCAGCACCTACGACTCCTACGAGCAGTACTTC; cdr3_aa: CASSTYDSYEQYF
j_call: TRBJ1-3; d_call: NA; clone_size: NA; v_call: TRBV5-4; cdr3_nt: TGTGCCAGCAGCTGGCAGGGGTCGCCTGGAAACACCATATATTTT; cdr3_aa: CASSWQGSPGNTIYF
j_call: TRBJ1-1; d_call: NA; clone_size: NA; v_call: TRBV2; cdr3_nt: TGTGCCACCCTAAAGGACAGGAACACTGAAGCTTTCTTT; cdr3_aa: CATLKDRNTEAFF
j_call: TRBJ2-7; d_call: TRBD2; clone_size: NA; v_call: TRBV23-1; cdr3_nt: TGCGCCAGCAGTCAATATCTTCCTCTAGCGGGGCCTTACGAGCAGTACTTC; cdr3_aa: CASSQYLPLAGPYEQYF
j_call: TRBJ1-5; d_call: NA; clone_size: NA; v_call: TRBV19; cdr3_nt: TGTGCCAGTAGTATAGTTCGGGGTAGGCAGCCCCAGCATTTT; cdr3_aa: CASSIVRGRQPQHF
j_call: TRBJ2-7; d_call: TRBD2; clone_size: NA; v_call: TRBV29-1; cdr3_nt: TGCAGTGGGGGGGAAGGTTCCGCGGGAGAGCAGTACTTC; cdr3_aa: CSGGEGSAGEQYF
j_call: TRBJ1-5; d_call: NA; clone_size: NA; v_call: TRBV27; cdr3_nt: TGTGCCAGCAGCCTACTCACAGGGCAGCCCCAGCATTTT; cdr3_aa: CASSLLTGQPQHF
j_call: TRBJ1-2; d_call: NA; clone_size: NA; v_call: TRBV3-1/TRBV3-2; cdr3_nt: TGTGCCAGCAGCCAAGGACCAGCCACAGCTAACTATGGCTACACCTTC; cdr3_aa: CASSQGPATANYGYTF
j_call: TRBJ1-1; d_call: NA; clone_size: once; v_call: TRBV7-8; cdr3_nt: TGTGCCAGCAGCTTAGCGGGCATAATGAACACTGAAGCTTTCTTT; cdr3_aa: CASSLAGIMNTEAFF
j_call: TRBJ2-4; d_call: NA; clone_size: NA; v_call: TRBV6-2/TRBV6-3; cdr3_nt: TGTGCCAGCAGCCCTAGACATCAACTAGCCAAAAACATTCAGTACTTC; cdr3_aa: CASSPRHQLAKNIQYF
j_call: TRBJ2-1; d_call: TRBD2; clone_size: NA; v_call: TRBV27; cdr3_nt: TGTGCCAGCAGACGGGGTCTACTAGCGGGGGGCAATGAGCAGTTCTTC; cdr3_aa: CASRRGLLAGGNEQFF
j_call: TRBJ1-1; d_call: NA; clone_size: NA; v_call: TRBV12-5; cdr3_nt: TGTGCTAGTGGTTTGGTACGCGGCGTCAACACTGAAGCTTTCTTT; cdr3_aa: CASGLVRGVNTEAFF
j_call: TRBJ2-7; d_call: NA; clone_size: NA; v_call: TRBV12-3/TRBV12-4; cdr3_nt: TGTGCCAGCAGTTTAACAGGGCCCCAGCAGTACTTC; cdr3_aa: CASSLTGPQQYF
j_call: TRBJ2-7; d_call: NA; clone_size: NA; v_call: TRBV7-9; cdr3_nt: TGTGCCAGCAGCTCCCTGAGACAGTTCCCCTACGAGCAGTACTTC; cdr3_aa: CASSSLRQFPYEQYF
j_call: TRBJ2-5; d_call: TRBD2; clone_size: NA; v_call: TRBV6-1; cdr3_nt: TGTGCCAGCAGTGGCCACTCCCTGCGAGGTAGTAGCGGGAGGGAAGAGACCCAGTACTTC; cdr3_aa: CASSGHSLRGSSGREETQYF
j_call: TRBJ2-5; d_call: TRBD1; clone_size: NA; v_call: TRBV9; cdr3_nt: TGTGCCAGCAGCGTTAAAGGGGGCGGAGAGACCCAGTACTTC; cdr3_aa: CASSVKGGGETQYF
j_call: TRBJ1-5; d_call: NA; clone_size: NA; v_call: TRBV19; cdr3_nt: TGTGCCAGTAGTCTCGACGCGAGACAGGCTTATCAGCCCCAGCATTTT; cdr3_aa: CASSLDARQAYQPQHF
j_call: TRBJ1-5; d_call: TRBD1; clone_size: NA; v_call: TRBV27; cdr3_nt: TGTGCCAGCAGTGCACAGGGGGGGCCCAATCAGCCCCAGCATTTT; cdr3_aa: CASSAQGGPNQPQHF
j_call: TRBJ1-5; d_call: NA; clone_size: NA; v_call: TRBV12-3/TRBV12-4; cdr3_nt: TGTGCCAGCAGTTTGGGAGATCAGCCCCAGCATTTT; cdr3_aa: CASSLGDQPQHF
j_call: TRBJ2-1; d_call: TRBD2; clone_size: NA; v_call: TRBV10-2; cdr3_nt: TGCGCCAGCAGTGAGCCGCGGCCGGGACTAGCGGCGCACCTGGACAATGAGCAGTTCTTC; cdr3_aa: CASSEPRPGLAAHLDNEQFF
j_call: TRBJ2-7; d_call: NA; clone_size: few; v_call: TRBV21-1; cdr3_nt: TGTGCCAGCAGCCCAATCCTCCCCTGGGCTGACCGCTCCTTCTACGAGCAGTACTTC; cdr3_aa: CASSPILPWADRSFYEQYF
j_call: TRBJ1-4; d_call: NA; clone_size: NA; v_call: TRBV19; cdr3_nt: TGTGCCAGTAGTAGACCCGGGAATGAAAAACTGTTTTTT; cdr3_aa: CASSRPGNEKLFF
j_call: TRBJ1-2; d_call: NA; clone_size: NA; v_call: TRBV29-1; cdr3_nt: TGCAGCGTTGCCCTTGGACAAGGCTACACCTTC; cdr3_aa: CSVALGQGYTF
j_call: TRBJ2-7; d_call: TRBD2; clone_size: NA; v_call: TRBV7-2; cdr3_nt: TGTGCCAGCACCTTGGGGCTAGCGGGGAACGAGCAGTACTTC; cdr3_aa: CASTLGLAGNEQYF
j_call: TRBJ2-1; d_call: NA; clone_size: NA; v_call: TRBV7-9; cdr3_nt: TGTGCCAGCATCTCGGGTGACGGCAATGAGCAGTTCTTC; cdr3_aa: CASISGDGNEQFF
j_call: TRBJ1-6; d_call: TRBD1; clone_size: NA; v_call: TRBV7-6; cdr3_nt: TGTGCCAGCAGCCCCCGGCGGGGACAGTATAATTCACCCCTCCACTTT; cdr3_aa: CASSPRRGQYNSPLHF
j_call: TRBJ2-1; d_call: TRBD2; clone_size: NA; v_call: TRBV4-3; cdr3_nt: TGCGCCAGCAGCCAAGCTACTTCTGCGGGAGCTAATGAGCAGTTCTTC; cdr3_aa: CASSQATSAGANEQFF
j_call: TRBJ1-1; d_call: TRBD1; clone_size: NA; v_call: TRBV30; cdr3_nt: TGTGCCTGGAGGGTGACCGGACAGGGGCGTACTGAAGCTTTCTTT; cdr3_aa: CAWRVTGQGRTEAFF
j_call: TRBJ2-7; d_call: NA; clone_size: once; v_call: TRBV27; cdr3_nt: TGTGCCAGCAGTCCATCCTATGGACAAACCCCCTACGAGCAGTACTTC; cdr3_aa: CASSPSYGQTPYEQYF
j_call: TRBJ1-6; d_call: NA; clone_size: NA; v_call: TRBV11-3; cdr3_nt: TGTGCCAGCAGGAAAAACCCGGAGAGAAATTCACCCCTCCACTTT; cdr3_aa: CASRKNPERNSPLHF
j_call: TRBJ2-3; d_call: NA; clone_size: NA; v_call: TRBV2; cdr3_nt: TGTGCCAGCAGTGAAGCCCAAAGCACAGATACGCAGTATTTT; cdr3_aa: CASSEAQSTDTQYF
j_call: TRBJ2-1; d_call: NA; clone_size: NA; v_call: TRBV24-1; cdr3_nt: TGTGCCACCAGTGATTTAGGTAGCAGGGACTACAATGAGCAGTTCTTC; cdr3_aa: CATSDLGSRDYNEQFF
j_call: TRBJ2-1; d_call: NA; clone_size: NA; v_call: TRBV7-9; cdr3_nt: TGTGCCAGCAGGGGTGACAGGCGGCACAATGAGCAGTTCTTC; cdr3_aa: CASRGDRRHNEQFF
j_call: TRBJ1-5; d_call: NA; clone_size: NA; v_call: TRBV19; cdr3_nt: TGTGCCAGTAGTCACCACAGGGAACTCGTTCATTTT; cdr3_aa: CASSHHRELVHF
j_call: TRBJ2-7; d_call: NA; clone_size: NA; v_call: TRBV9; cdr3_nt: TGTGCCAGCAGCGTAGGTGCGGGATTTGTCGAGCAGTACTTC; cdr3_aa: CASSVGAGFVEQYF
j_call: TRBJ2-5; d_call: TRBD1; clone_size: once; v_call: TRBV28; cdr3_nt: TGTGCCAGCAGTACACTAACAGGGGGCGGCGAGACCCAGTACTTC; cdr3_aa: CASSTLTGGGETQYF
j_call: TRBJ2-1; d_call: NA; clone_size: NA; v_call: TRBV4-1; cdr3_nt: TGCGCCAGCAGCCAATTACAGGTCACCGACAATGAGCAGTTCTTC; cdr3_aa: CASSQLQVTDNEQFF
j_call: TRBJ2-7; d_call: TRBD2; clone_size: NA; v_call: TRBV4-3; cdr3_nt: TGCGCCAGCAGCCATGATGGGACTAGCGGAATGAGGCAGTACTTC; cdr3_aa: CASSHDGTSGMRQYF
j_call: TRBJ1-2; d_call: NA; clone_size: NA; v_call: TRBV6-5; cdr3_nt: TGTGCCAGCAGATCGGGGGCTAACTATGGCTACACCTTC; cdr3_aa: CASRSGANYGYTF